This passage covers 20 T cell receptor beta chains from one sample sequenced in a study of cytomegalovirus exposure and HLA in healthy donors. PCR used 60 Vbeta primers and 13 Jbeta primers. Measured with immunoSEQ multiplex PCR; TCRdb has only the in-frame clones, and not every one. The sample includes some 210,000 clones, about 83% of them seen just once. Sequenced: PBMCs. The receptors were sampled from a woman aged 50 to 60 in good health and CMV-seropositive.

The CDR3 region has the DNA TGTGCCAGCAGTGCTCACCGACAGGGATACTATGGCTACACCTTC. Translation gives CASSAHRQGYYGYTF. This chain uses TRBV6-5 with TRBJ1-2; 7 bases agree with TRBD1. This CDR3 has 15 amino acids. Trimming took 5 bases from V and 3 from J; bases not matched to a gene: 9. Germline V gene data show CDR1 as MNHEY and CDR2 as SVGAGI.

This clone was detected a few times. At one of its ends the junction is not consistent with the germline gene, which may arise from a read error. J is TRBJ2-7 and V is TRBV6-1; D is possibly TRBD1 (5 bases). Germline V gene data show CDR1 as MNHNS and CDR2 as SASEGT. The CDR3 is 16 amino acids. The DNA for the CDR3 is TGTGCCATCAGTGATCGACAGACCATCCCCTCCTACGAGCAGTACTTC. Translating it yields CAISDRQTIPSYEQYF.

J is TRBJ2-1 and V is TRBV2, with D tentatively TRBD2 (7 bases). This CDR3 has 13 amino acids. The germline V gene has CDR1 SNHLY and CDR2 FYNNEI. The V end lost 5 bases, the J end lost 8 bases, and 13 bases lay between the germline ends. The CDR3 is CASSYREGDEQFF. The CDR3 bases are TGTGCCAGCAGTTACAGGGAGGGGGATGAGCAGTTCTTC.

V and J are TRBV30 and TRBJ1-1; D remains ambiguous. The V and J ends lost 3 bases and 6 bases respectively, with 17 bases between them. This CDR3 contains 14 residues. CDR1 and CDR2 (germline): GTSNPN, SVGIG (reference sequence). DNA for the CDR3: TGTGCCTGGAGAACCGGACCGGCGAGGGCTGAAGCTTTCTTT. This sequence encodes CAWRTGPARAEAFF. The full variable domain, its missing parts supplied by reference TRBV30 and TRBJ1-1, is SQTIHQWPATLVQPVGSPLSLECTVEGTSNPNLYWYRQAAGRGLQLLFYSVGIGQISSEVPQNLSASRPQDRQFILSSKKLLLSDSGFYLCAWRTGPARAEAFFGQGTRLTVV.

The chain carries TRBV28 and TRBJ2-7; D possibly corresponds to TRBD1 (6 bases). The germline V gene encodes CDR1 MDHEN and CDR2 SYDVKM. The CDR3 contains 13 residues. Trimming stripped 5 bases from V and 6 bases from J, with 14 bases between. The DNA of the CDR3 is TGTGCCAGCAGTGAGCCAGGGGCTATCGAGCAGTACTTC. It yields the protein CASSEPGAIEQYF.

This CDR3 is CASSLWTEGYTF. The CDR3 nucleotides are TGTGCCAGCAGCTTATGGACAGAAGGCTACACCTTC. The V and J genes are TRBV7-9 and TRBJ1-2; TRBD1 might be the D (6 bases). CDR3 length: 12 residues. With 2 bases removed from V and 8 bases from J, the gap between germline ends came to 9 bases. Germline V gene sequence: CDR1 SEHNR, CDR2 FQNEAQ (reference sequence).

The rearrangement uses TRBV19 and TRBJ1-2; 10 bases fit TRBD1. Looked up from germline, CDR1 is LNHDA and CDR2 is SQIVND (reference sequence). The ends lost 6 bases at V and 1 base at J; junction bases unmatched: 14. This CDR3 contains 18 residues. CDR3 bases: TGTGCCAGTAGCCTCTACAGCGGGACAGGGGCCCTTAACTATGGCTACACCTTC. This codes for CASSLYSGTGALNYGYTF.

V and J are TRBV6-8 and TRBJ1-5; the D is unclear. Looked up from germline, CDR1 is MNHGY and CDR2 is SAAAGT. The CDR3 has 12 residues. The ends were cut back, 2 bases at V and 6 bases at J, with 5 bases in the middle. CDR3 nucleotides: TGTGCCAGCAGTTACGTGAGTCAGCCCCAGCATTTT. This sequence encodes CASSYVSQPQHF.

V usage is TRBV29-1 and J usage is TRBJ1-2; D unresolved. CDR3 length equals 12 residues. The ends were cut back, 5 bases at V and 5 bases at J, with 12 bases in the middle. Looked up from germline, CDR1 is SQVTM and CDR2 is ANQGSEA. CDR3: CSVSSAGYGYTF. In nucleotides, the CDR3 is TGCAGCGTTTCCTCGGCGGGGTATGGCTACACCTTC.

The J gene is TRBJ1-4, the V gene TRBV18; a weak D match, TRBD1 (6 bases). Germline V gives CDR1 KGHSH, CDR2 LQKENI. V gave up 1 base and J gave up 0 bases, with 9 bases separating them. CDR3 length equals 16 residues. Written as DNA, the CDR3 is TGTGCCAGCTCACCACGGACAGTTGCAACTAATGAAAAACTGTTTTTT. This sequence encodes CASSPRTVATNEKLFF.

The gene calls are TRBV6-5 and TRBJ1-1; no definite D call. Trimming stripped 0 bases from V and 4 bases from J, with 9 bases between. The length of the CDR3 is 14 residues. The V gene's germline CDR1 is MNHEY and CDR2 SVGAGI. The CDR3 DNA reads TGTGCCAGCAGTTACTCGAGAGAGGTCACTGAAGCTTTCTTT. Protein sequence: CASSYSREVTEAFF.

This chain uses TRBV5-1 with TRBJ2-7; D might be TRBD1 (5 bases). Between the trimmed V and J ends, which lost 0 bases and 2 bases, there was a span of 12 bases. CDR1 SGHRS and CDR2 YFSETQ come from the germline V gene. This CDR3 is 15 amino acids long. The CDR3: CASSLGTTNAYEQYF. In nucleotides, the CDR3 is TGCGCCAGCAGCTTGGGGACAACAAACGCCTACGAGCAGTACTTC.

This chain joins TRBV5-4 and TRBJ2-7; D is possibly TRBD1 (5 bases). CDR3 length: 15 amino acids. Per the germline V gene, CDR1 is SGHNT and CDR2 is YYREEE (reference sequence). The V gene lost 1 base and the J gene lost 0 bases, with 11 bases spanning the gap. The chain's CDR3 is CASSLTVGDSYEQYF. The CDR3 DNA reads as TGTGCCAGCAGCTTGACCGTAGGGGACTCCTACGAGCAGTACTTC.

Only a few counts were recorded for this clone. The DNA of the CDR3 is TGCGCCAGCAGCCAAGGGGCAGTTCCATCCTACAATGAGCAGTTCTTC. This encodes CASSQGAVPSYNEQFF. The chain links TRBV4-3 to TRBJ2-1, with D uncertain. Trimming stripped 1 base from V and 1 base from J, with 11 bases between. This CDR3 contains 16 residues. Germline V lookup: CDR1 LGHNA, CDR2 YSLEER.

In its sample, this clone was seen a few times. The rearrangement uses TRBV4-3 and TRBJ2-2, with 11 bases fitting TRBD1. V shed 3 bases and J 5 bases; nucleotides not matched to a gene: 2. CDR3 length: 15 residues. The germline V gene has CDR1 LGHNA and CDR2 YSLEER. The CDR3, as DNA: TGCGCCAGCAGCCAGGGGACAGGGGGGACCGGGGAGCTGTTTTTT. This encodes CASSQGTGGTGELFF.

The chain joins TRBV2 to TRBJ1-4; 7 nucleotides line up with TRBD1. The V and J ends lost 7 bases and 4 bases, in that order; junction bases with no gene match: 6. This CDR3 contains 14 residues. Per the germline V gene, CDR1 is SNHLY and CDR2 is FYNNEI. The CDR3 coding sequence is TGTGCCAGCATAGGGGGCGTGGGTAATGAAAAACTGTTTTTT. This translates into CASIGGVGNEKLFF.

The chain joins TRBV7-6 to TRBJ2-3, with 13 bases lining up with TRBD2. Germline values: CDR1 SGHVS, CDR2 FNYEAQ. The CDR3 sequence is 18 residues long. Trimming removed 4 bases from V and 0 bases from J; junction bases left unmatched: 7. The chain's CDR3 is CASSSGLAGTYSTDTQYF. The CDR3 region has the DNA TGTGCCAGCAGCTCGGGACTAGCGGGGACTTATAGCACAGATACGCAGTATTTT.

DNA of the CDR3: TGTGCCAGCAGCTTTCAGGAGACCCAGTACTTC. This codes for CASSFQETQYF. The chain links TRBV7-9 to TRBJ2-5, with D hard to call. CDR1 SEHNR and CDR2 FQNEAQ come from the germline V gene (reference sequence). Trimming removed 3 bases at V and 5 bases at J, with 4 bases between. CDR3 size: 11 residues. The full variable domain, in which reference TRBV7-9 and TRBJ2-5 provide the parts outside the CDR3, is DTGVSQNPRHKITKRGQNVTFRCDPISEHNRLYWYRQTLGQGPEFLTYFQNEAQLEKSRLLSDRFSAERPKGSFSTLEIQRTEQGDSAMYLCASSFQETQYFGPGTRLLVL.

This clone appeared once. The CDR3 bases are TGTGCCAGCAGCTACTTCCGGGACAATAGCAATCAGCCCCAGCATTTT. Protein sequence: CASSYFRDNSNQPQHF. The chain employs TRBV5-6 and TRBJ1-5, with D possibly matching TRBD1 (6 bases). The germline V gene has CDR1 SGHDT and CDR2 YYEEEE. CDR3 length: 16 residues. Trimming left V 3 bases short and J 0 bases short, with 13 bases between.

This clone was recorded a few times. The V and J genes are TRBV2 and TRBJ1-4; D is unresolved. CDR1 SNHLY and CDR2 FYNNEI come from the germline V gene. The V end was cut by 6 bases, the J end by 5 bases, with 10 bases between. This CDR3 spans 13 amino acids. CDR3 bases: TGTGCCAGCAGCCTTGGACTCAATGAAAAACTGTTTTTT. As protein: CASSLGLNEKLFF.